A single sample gave rise to the 21 T cell receptor beta chains below, sequenced in a study of blood T cell repertoires in COVID-19. Only in-frame clones appear in the TCRdb table, and some are missing; sequencing was by immunoSEQ multiplex PCR. Among about 160,000 clones, more than 65% were seen once, and the ten largest hold about 6%. Material for sequencing was PBMCs or T cells enriched from blood (not recorded which). The receptors stem from a woman in her thirties or forties with acute COVID-19.

The J gene is TRBJ1-1, the V gene TRBV11-3; 10 nucleotides match TRBD1. The CDR3 is 14 amino acids. Unmatched junction bases numbered 4, after V lost 5 bases and J lost 4 bases. Germline CDR1 SGHNT, CDR2 YENEEA. The CDR3 here is CASSPRTGGTEAFF. The CDR3 nucleotides are TGTGCCAGCAGCCCTAGGACAGGGGGCACTGAAGCTTTCTTT.

The V and J genes are TRBV18 and TRBJ1-1, with 8 bases aligning to TRBD1. CDR1 is KGHSH, CDR2 LQKENI, per germline. The CDR3 contains 13 residues. The ends lost 6 bases at V and 5 bases at J; junction bases unmatched: 5. DNA for the CDR3: TGTGCCAGCTCGAGGACAGGGTTAACTGAAGCTTTCTTT. Encoded protein: CASSRTGLTEAFF. Full variable domain (rest looked up from reference TRBV18 and TRBJ1-1): NAGVMQNPRHLVRRRGQEARLRCSPMKGHSHVYWYRQLPEEGLKFMVYLQKENIIDESGMPKERFSAEFPKEGPSILRIQQVVRGDSAAYFCASSRTGLTEAFFGQGTRLTVV.

This chain joins TRBV7-6 and TRBJ1-4; D is unresolved. CDR3 size: 15 residues. Germline loops: CDR1 SGHVS, CDR2 FNYEAQ. V was cut by 1 base and J by 4 bases, with 10 bases left in between. The CDR3 DNA reads TGTGCCAGCAGCTTAGAGAGGGCGTTTAATGAAAAACTGTTTTTT. This translates into CASSLERAFNEKLFF.

The chain links TRBV18 to TRBJ2-1; TRBD2 matches 10 bases. V lost 3 bases and J lost 7; bases outside the gene matches: 6. From germline, CDR1 is KGHSH and CDR2 LQKENI. The CDR3 has 15 residues. CDR3 protein: CASSPSGRAANEQFF. The CDR3 DNA sequence: TGTGCCAGCTCACCCAGCGGGAGGGCCGCAAATGAGCAGTTCTTC.

The rearrangement links TRBV6-5 to TRBJ1-1; D is perhaps TRBD1 (6 bases). The V and J ends lost 5 bases and 4 bases respectively, with 11 bases between them. Germline loops: CDR1 MNHEY, CDR2 SVGAGI. There are 13 residues in the CDR3. The chain's CDR3 is CASSPETGTEAFF. CDR3 sequence (DNA): TGTGCCAGCAGTCCAGAGACAGGCACTGAAGCTTTCTTT.

The V gene is TRBV6-5, the J gene TRBJ1-2, with D possibly TRBD1 on 6 matching bases. This CDR3 is 14 amino acids long. Germline V gene sequence: CDR1 MNHEY, CDR2 SVGAGI. V was pared by 7 bases and J by 4 bases, with 16 bases between. CDR3 in amino acids: CASKGPGHSYGYTF. DNA of the CDR3: TGTGCCAGCAAGGGCCCGGGACACAGCTATGGCTACACCTTC.

This clone appeared a single time. V usage is TRBV19 and J usage is TRBJ1-3; the D gene is possibly TRBD1 (6 bases). V was pared by 5 bases and J by 4 bases, with 12 bases between. Looked up from germline, CDR1 is LNHDA and CDR2 is SQIVND (reference sequence). The CDR3 length is 14 residues. The CDR3 nucleotides read TGTGCCAGTAGTTCTGACAGGTTAGGAAACACCATATATTTT. It specifies CASSSDRLGNTIYF.

This clone was counted many times. V gene TRBV7-9 combines with J gene TRBJ1-6; TRBD1 matches at 7 bases. The V and J ends lost 4 bases and 11 bases, in that order; junction bases with no gene match: 5. CDR3 length: 13 residues. Germline lookup yields CDR1 SEHNR and CDR2 FQNEAQ (reference sequence). In DNA form, the CDR3 reads TGTGCCAGCAGCTGGGGGACAGATGCACCCCTCCACTTT. This encodes CASSWGTDAPLHF.

The chain employs TRBV13 and TRBJ2-5; no clear D gene. Trimming pared 0 bases from V and 7 bases from J, leaving 12 bases between. Germline lookup yields CDR1 PRHDT and CDR2 FYEKMQ (reference sequence). This CDR3 has 14 amino acids. DNA for the CDR3: TGTGCCAGCAGCTTAGGGGGTCTCCGCGGGACCCAGTACTTC. Translating gives CASSLGGLRGTQYF.

The V and J genes are TRBV7-9 and TRBJ1-3; D is undetermined. V was cut by 2 bases and J by 0 bases, with 14 bases left in between. This CDR3 spans 17 amino acids. Germline CDR1 is SEHNR and CDR2 is FQNEAQ (reference sequence). CDR3: CASSLSNYGFSGNTIYF. CDR3 coding DNA: TGTGCCAGCAGCTTATCGAATTACGGGTTCTCTGGAAACACCATATATTTT.

V usage is TRBV6-5 and J usage is TRBJ2-2; 7 positions agree with TRBD2. V shed 8 bases and J 6 bases; nucleotides not matched to a gene: 6. CDR3 length: 13 amino acids. Germline lookup yields CDR1 MNHEY and CDR2 SVGAGI. The CDR3 DNA reads as TGTGCCAGCCCCGCGGGAGAGGCCGGGGAGCTGTTTTTT. This sequence encodes CASPAGEAGELFF.

This clone was seen just once. V and J are TRBV27 and TRBJ2-1; a possible D gene is TRBD2 (6 bases). Deletions cut 6 bases from V and 4 bases from J, with 16 bases between. The CDR3 consists of 15 residues. The germline V gene encodes CDR1 MNHEY and CDR2 SMNVEV (reference sequence). The CDR3 reads CASSPFTSQYNEQFF. The CDR3 nucleotides read TGTGCCAGCAGCCCCTTTACTAGCCAATACAATGAGCAGTTCTTC.

The chain combines TRBV10-3 with TRBJ2-1; 9 positions match TRBD2. The ends lost 2 bases at V and 5 bases at J; junction bases unmatched: 7. CDR1 and CDR2 (germline): ENHRY, SYGVKD. The CDR3 extends over 16 amino acids. This chain's CDR3 is CAISELASGINNEQFF. In nucleotides, the CDR3 is TGTGCCATCAGTGAGCTTGCTAGCGGGATAAACAATGAGCAGTTCTTC.

The rearrangement joins TRBV6-5 to TRBJ2-1; 15 bases fit TRBD2. Germline trimming cut 5 bases from V and 10 bases from J; bases unmatched to any gene: 6. This CDR3 comprises 15 residues. The germline gives CDR1 MNHEY, CDR2 SVGAGI. CDR3 nucleotides: TGTGCCAGCAGTCACGGGACTAGCGGGAGGCCGGAGCAGTTCTTC. It yields the protein CASSHGTSGRPEQFF.

The rearrangement joins TRBV11-1 to TRBJ2-2; 7 nucleotides align to TRBD1. Trimming removed 5 bases from V and 0 bases from J; junction bases left unmatched: 6. The CDR3 is 16 amino acids. Germline lookup yields CDR1 SGHAT and CDR2 FQDESV (reference sequence). The CDR3 sequence: CASSLNRGANTGELFF. The CDR3 DNA is TGTGCCAGCAGCCTAAACAGGGGCGCGAACACCGGGGAGCTGTTTTTT.

The chain carries TRBV4-1 and TRBJ2-5; TRBD1 is a possible D gene (5 bases). Trimming cost V 4 bases and J 1 base, with 13 bases left between them. Per the germline V gene, CDR1 is MGHRA and CDR2 is YSYEKL. The length of the CDR3 is 15 residues. DNA of the CDR3: TGCGCCAGCAGCCTCCAGTCAGGGATCCAAGAGACCCAGTACTTC. Its protein product is CASSLQSGIQETQYF.

The chain links TRBV19 to TRBJ2-5; 8 bases map to TRBD2. V lost 0 bases and J lost 5; bases outside the gene matches: 2. This CDR3 has 14 residues. Germline V gives CDR1 LNHDA, CDR2 SQIVND (reference sequence). The CDR3 spells CASSIEGGRETQYF. For the CDR3, the DNA is TGTGCCAGTAGTATAGAAGGCGGGAGGGAGACCCAGTACTTC. Full variable domain (rest looked up from reference TRBV19 and TRBJ2-5): DGGITQSPKYLFRKEGQNVTLSCEQNLNHDAMYWYRQDPGQGLRLIYYSQIVNDFQKGDIAEGYSVSREKKESFPLTVTSAQKNPTAFYLCASSIEGGRETQYFGPGTRLLVL.

This clone was seen more than once but under ten times. CDR3 DNA sequence: TGCGCCAGCAGCTTGGACGGGAGCAATCAGCCCCAGCATTTT. It translates to CASSLDGSNQPQHF. This rearrangement joins TRBV5-1 to TRBJ1-5; D is undetermined. The CDR3 loop spans 14 amino acids. Germline V CDR1 and CDR2: SGHRS, YFSETQ. Trimming removed 0 bases from V and 1 base from J, with 5 bases in between.

V gene TRBV5-5 combines with J gene TRBJ1-1; 11 bases match TRBD1. The ends lost 7 bases at V and 6 bases at J; junction bases unmatched: 8. The CDR3 extends over 14 amino acids. Germline values: CDR1 SGHKS, CDR2 YYEKEE (reference sequence). CDR3 residues: CASGPWTGGPEAFF. The CDR3 coding sequence is TGTGCCAGCGGGCCATGGACAGGGGGCCCTGAAGCTTTCTTT.

The chain links TRBV5-1 to TRBJ2-1; D gene ambiguous. Germline lookup yields CDR1 SGHRS and CDR2 YFSETQ. This CDR3 comprises 16 residues. The V gene lost 0 bases and the J gene lost 0 bases, with 10 bases spanning the gap. The CDR3, as DNA: TGCGCCAGCAGCTTGGCCGCGGCCGGCTCCTACAATGAGCAGTTCTTC. This gives the protein CASSLAAAGSYNEQFF.

V is TRBV7-3 and J is TRBJ1-1, with 11 positions matching TRBD1. This CDR3 has 18 residues. Germline lookup yields CDR1 SGHTA and CDR2 FQGTGA. The V segment lost 3 bases and the J segment 7 bases; nucleotides outside the gene matches: 16. The CDR3 DNA is TGTGCCAGCAGCTTGGCCCCGGGACAGGGGGTACGGTCGGGTGAAGCTTTCTTT. This sequence encodes CASSLAPGQGVRSGEAFF. The full variable domain, completed using reference TRBV7-3 and TRBJ1-1, is GAGVSQTPSNKVTEKGKYVELRCDPISGHTALYWYRQSLGQGPEFLIYFQGTGAADDSGLPNDRFFAVRPEGSVSTLKIQRTERGDSAVYLCASSLAPGQGVRSGEAFFGQGTRLTVV.